The rows below give T cell receptor beta chains drawn from one sample of a study of T cells after yellow fever vaccination. One entry per CDR3 protein, called by TCRdb with MiXCR from the 5' RACE reads. Among hundreds of thousands of distinct CDR3 sequences listed, 15% to 20% were seen once. Sequences were derived from PBMCs, sampled 15 days after the yellow fever booster vaccination. The receptor set was obtained from a man under 40 who received the YFV17D yellow fever vaccine. Both conserved end residues are part of each CDR3. D genes are given only for firm matches. Not every row has a clone size; where given, it reads once, few, many or a size class.

CDR3 DNA: TGCAGCGTTGAAACCGGGGGGACAGATACGCAGTATTTT
CDR3 protein: CSVETGGTDTQYF
clone size: .
V gene: TRBV29-1
CDR3 length: 13
J gene: TRBJ2-3
D gene: TRBD2

CDR3 DNA: TGCGCCAGCAGCTGGGGGTTGTCTGAAGCTTTCTTT
CDR3 protein: CASSWGLSEAFF
clone size: once
V gene: TRBV5-1
CDR3 length: 12
J gene: TRBJ1-1
D gene: .

CDR3 DNA: TGTGCCAGCTCACCAATAGCGTGGGGGGAGACCCAGTACTTC
CDR3 protein: CASSPIAWGETQYF
clone size: .
V gene: TRBV18
CDR3 length: 14
J gene: TRBJ2-5
D gene: .

CDR3 DNA: TGTGCCAGCAGCCAACTGGAGGTAGATACGCAGTATTTT
CDR3 protein: CASSQLEVDTQYF
clone size: .
V gene: TRBV3-1
CDR3 length: 13
J gene: TRBJ2-3
D gene: .

CDR3 DNA: TGTGCCAGCAGCCCAGGACCGTCCGGGGAGCTGTTTTTT
CDR3 protein: CASSPGPSGELFF
clone size: .
V gene: TRBV11-2
CDR3 length: 13
J gene: TRBJ2-2
D gene: .

CDR3 DNA: TGTGCCAGCAGCAATATCGGACACAAAAGCTCCTATAATTCACCCCTCCACTTT
CDR3 protein: CASSNIGHKSSYNSPLHF
clone size: few
V gene: TRBV21-1
CDR3 length: 18
J gene: TRBJ1-6
D gene: .

CDR3 DNA: TGTGCCAGCAGTTACGCAGGAGTACTAGGCACCGGGGAGCTGTTTTTT
CDR3 protein: CASSYAGVLGTGELFF
clone size: few
V gene: TRBV6-5
CDR3 length: 16
J gene: TRBJ2-2
D gene: .

CDR3 DNA: TGTGCCAGCAGTTACTCTAAACGGGAGGGCCCCGAGACCCAGTACTTC
CDR3 protein: CASSYSKREGPETQYF
clone size: few
V gene: TRBV6-5
CDR3 length: 16
J gene: TRBJ2-5
D gene: TRBD2

CDR3 DNA: TGTGCCAGCAGCGCGACAGGGGTAGGGACAATGAGCTTCTTC
CDR3 protein: CASSATGVGTMSFF
clone size: .
V gene: TRBV5-5
CDR3 length: 14
J gene: TRBJ2-1
D gene: TRBD1

CDR3 DNA: TGTGCCAGCGGGACCAGGGCCGGCGAGCAGTACTTC
CDR3 protein: CASGTRAGEQYF
clone size: few
V gene: TRBV7-2
CDR3 length: 12
J gene: TRBJ2-7
D gene: .

CDR3 DNA: TGTGCCAGCAGCTCCACCACCGGGACAGGGGGCTCCGAGCAGTACTTC
CDR3 protein: CASSSTTGTGGSEQYF
clone size: few
V gene: TRBV7-2
CDR3 length: 16
J gene: TRBJ2-7
D gene: TRBD1

CDR3 DNA: TGTGCCAGCAGCCCCCCCCCTGGTAGCGGGGGTGACAATGAGCAGTTCTTC
CDR3 protein: CASSPPPGSGGDNEQFF
clone size: once
V gene: TRBV7-6
CDR3 length: 17
J gene: TRBJ2-1
D gene: TRBD2